These T cell receptor beta chains were read from a single sample in a study of cytomegalovirus exposure and HLA in healthy donors. The method was immunoSEQ multiplex PCR; TCRdb's version includes in-frame clones alone and lacks a portion of them. The table records 90,000 to 120,000 clones, roughly three fifths of them present only once. Sequencing was carried out using PBMCs. The receptors come from a man younger than 40 in good health and CMV-seropositive. The CDR3 runs from the conserved cysteine through the conserved F or W. The D gene is left open where the match is weak. The size of a clone is reported for some rows only, either as once, few or many, or as a class for expanded clones.

D gene	V gene	clone size	J gene	CDR3 protein	CDR3 DNA
.	TRBV7-8	few	TRBJ1-5	CASSLGRGRSSNQPQHF	TGTGCCAGCAGCTTAGGCAGGGGCCGGAGTAGCAATCAGCCCCAGCATTTT
TRBD2	TRBV4-2	once	TRBJ2-1	CASSQDSGGANEQFF	TGTGCCAGCAGCCAAGATAGCGGGGGGGCCAATGAGCAGTTCTTC
.	TRBV27	.	TRBJ2-1	CASSQGWSEQFF	TGTGCCAGCAGTCAGGGGTGGAGTGAGCAGTTCTTC
.	TRBV29-1	.	TRBJ1-5	CSVEVQRNQPQHF	TGCAGCGTTGAAGTACAGCGCAATCAGCCCCAGCATTTT
.	TRBV6-1	.	TRBJ1-5	CASLRVGDNQPQHF	TGTGCCAGCCTGAGGGTCGGGGACAATCAGCCCCAGCATTTT
.	TRBV5-4	few	TRBJ1-6	CASSLGGVQGDSPLHF	TGTGCCAGCAGCTTAGGCGGAGTACAGGGAGATTCACCCCTCCACTTT
TRBD2	TRBV7-9	.	TRBJ2-5	CASSSSRWRGGPQETQYF	TGTGCCAGCAGCTCTTCCCGGTGGCGGGGGGGCCCTCAAGAGACCCAGTACTTC
TRBD2	TRBV6-5	few	TRBJ2-3	CASSQRSGVGNTQYF	TGTGCCAGCAGTCAACGGAGCGGGGTAGGAAATACGCAGTATTTT
.	TRBV9	.	TRBJ1-1	CASNHGEGGEAFF	TGTGCCAGCAATCATGGAGAGGGTGGTGAAGCTTTCTTT
.	TRBV11-3	.	TRBJ1-3	CASSSADSSGNTIYF	TGTGCCAGCAGCTCGGCGGATAGCTCTGGAAACACCATATATTTT
.	TRBV7-2	.	TRBJ2-7	CASSLAGAGVNPYEQYF	TGTGCCAGCAGCTTAGCGGGTGCGGGTGTCAATCCCTACGAGCAGTACTTC
TRBD1	TRBV6-1	.	TRBJ1-6	CASRTGQGSPLHF	TGTGCCAGCAGGACGGGACAGGGTTCACCCCTCCACTTT
.	TRBV5-1	.	TRBJ2-3	CASSFTGPSGTDTQYF	TGCGCCAGCAGCTTTACAGGGCCCAGCGGCACAGATACGCAGTATTTT
TRBD2	TRBV18	few	TRBJ2-3	CASSPRPGGAGDTQYF	TGTGCCAGCTCACCCCGGCCCGGGGGGGCCGGAGATACGCAGTATTTT
TRBD1	TRBV19	.	TRBJ1-2	CASSTQPGQEFENYGYTF	TGTGCCAGTAGTACACAGCCGGGACAGGAGTTTGAAAACTATGGCTACACCTTC
TRBD1	TRBV10-3	few	TRBJ2-5	CAISGGQGDLETQYF	TGTGCCATCAGTGGAGGGCAGGGGGATTTGGAGACCCAGTACTTC
.	TRBV27	few	TRBJ2-2	CASSPGQNTGELFF	TGTGCCAGCAGTCCGGGACAGAACACCGGGGAGCTGTTTTTT
.	TRBV5-1	.	TRBJ2-5	CASSRDGRETQYF	TGCGCCAGCAGCCGGGATGGACGCGAGACCCAGTACTTC
.	TRBV29-1	once	TRBJ2-3	CSVDSGDTQYF	TGCAGCGTTGATTCCGGAGATACGCAGTATTTT
.	TRBV27	.	TRBJ1-2	CASRGAGYGYTF	TGTGCCAGCAGGGGGGCGGGCTATGGCTACACCTTC
TRBD2	TRBV6-5	.	TRBJ2-5	CASSYAGEETQYF	TGTGCCAGCAGTTACGCGGGGGAAGAGACCCAGTACTTC
TRBD1	TRBV7-6	.	TRBJ1-6	CASSLGQGRNSPLHF	TGTGCCAGCAGCCTGGGACAGGGGAGAAATTCACCCCTCCACTTT
TRBD1	TRBV10-3	few	TRBJ2-7	CAIGQALIQSEQYF	TGTGCCATCGGACAGGCACTCATTCAGAGCGAGCAGTACTTC